Presented here are 27 T cell receptor beta chains from one specimen sequenced in a study of control samples from healthy donors and cancer patients. Clones were sequenced by immunoSEQ multiplex PCR, and TCRdb holds only the in-frame ones, with some missing. Of over 20,000 clones listed, 82% are singletons. Sequencing was performed on PBMCs. Receptors originate from a man in his 60s with colorectal cancer.

The rearrangement joins TRBV4-3 to TRBJ1-1; tentatively, D is TRBD1 (5 bases). The ends were cut back, 2 bases at V and 0 bases at J, with 7 bases in the middle. This CDR3 has 14 amino acids. The germline CDR1 and CDR2 sequences are LGHNA and YSLEER. CDR3 in DNA: TGCGCCAGCAGCCAATCGACAGTGAACACTGAAGCTTTCTTT. Protein sequence: CASSQSTVNTEAFF.

The chain joins TRBV3-1 (or the pseudogene TRBV3-2) to TRBJ2-5, with 8 bases identical to TRBD2. This CDR3 spans 17 amino acids. Trimming removed 0 bases from V and 2 bases from J; junction bases left unmatched: 8. Looked up from germline, CDR1 is LGHDT and CDR2 is YNNKEL (reference sequence). CDR3 loop: CASSQDGQRGLQETQYF. The CDR3, as DNA: TGTGCCAGCAGCCAAGATGGACAGCGGGGGTTACAAGAGACCCAGTACTTC.

The V gene is TRBV5-8, the J gene TRBJ2-2, with 8 bases that match TRBD1. CDR1 and CDR2 from the germline V gene are SGHTS and YDEGEE. After removal of 4 bases from V and 0 bases from J, the junction contained 2 bases not matched to a gene. The CDR3 is 15 residues long. The CDR3 sequence is CASSIQGANTGELFF. In DNA form, the CDR3 reads TGTGCCAGCAGCATACAGGGGGCGAACACCGGGGAGCTGTTTTTT.

The V gene is TRBV15, the J gene TRBJ1-2, with 9 bases fitting TRBD1. The CDR3 extends over 16 amino acids. With 4 bases clipped from V and 4 bases from J, the junction kept 10 bases outside the gene matches. Germline loops: CDR1 LNHNV, CDR2 YYDKDF (reference sequence). The CDR3 reads CATSTERTGGGYGYTF. The CDR3 nucleotides read TGTGCCACCAGCACCGAACGCACAGGGGGCGGCTATGGCTACACCTTC.

The chain has TRBV2 and TRBJ2-3, with 10 bases lining up with TRBD1. Trimming at V came to 6 bases and at J to 5 bases, leaving 8 bases not matched to a gene. The CDR3 totals 15 residues. Germline lookup yields CDR1 SNHLY and CDR2 FYNNEI. The CDR3 DNA sequence: TGTGCCAGCAGCGGGGACAGGGGTTGGGGAGATACGCAGTATTTT. Translation: CASSGDRGWGDTQYF.

CDR3 loop: CASRGQVMNTEAFF. The CDR3 DNA sequence: TGTGCCAGCAGGGGACAGGTTATGAACACTGAAGCTTTCTTT. The rearrangement links TRBV7-2 to TRBJ1-1; 8 bases are a match to TRBD1. This CDR3 region has 14 residues. Germline V gene sequence: CDR1 SGHTA, CDR2 FQGNSA. With V trimmed by 6 bases and J by 0 bases, 3 bases remained unmatched.

The chain carries TRBV9 and TRBJ2-5; 7 nucleotides line up with TRBD1. This CDR3 comprises 16 residues. Germline V gene data show CDR1 as SGDLS and CDR2 as YYNGEE. The V segment lost 4 bases and the J segment 5 bases; nucleotides outside the gene matches: 14. CDR3 nucleotide sequence: TGTGCCAGCAGCTTTGAGACAGGGTTTGCCGGCGAGACCCAGTACTTC. This sequence encodes CASSFETGFAGETQYF.

V is TRBV5-1 and J is TRBJ2-1, with D uncertain. V lost 1 base and J lost 10, with 9 bases in between. There are 12 residues in the CDR3. The germline V gene has CDR1 SGHRS and CDR2 YFSETQ. The chain's CDR3 is CASSLNNPEQFF. The CDR3 DNA is TGCGCCAGCAGCTTGAATAATCCGGAGCAGTTCTTC.

The chain employs TRBV4-1 and TRBJ2-1, with TRBD1 identical over 8 bases. Germline-derived CDR1 and CDR2 are MGHRA and YSYEKL. V shed 3 bases, J shed 7 bases, and the junction held 14 bases outside the gene matches. This CDR3 is 17 amino acids long. The CDR3 protein is CASSHPFRDRSRNEQFF. For the CDR3, the DNA is TGCGCCAGCAGCCACCCATTCCGGGACAGGAGTCGGAATGAGCAGTTCTTC.

The chain employs TRBV19 and TRBJ1-3; D unresolved. The CDR3 has 13 amino acids. V was cut by 7 bases and J by 4 bases, with 11 bases left in between. The germline V gene has CDR1 LNHDA and CDR2 SQIVND (reference sequence). The CDR3 here is CASTMSRGNTIYF. CDR3 coding DNA: TGTGCCAGTACCATGAGCAGGGGAAACACCATATATTTT.

The CDR3: CASSLVQGGGNTIYF. DNA for the CDR3: TGTGCCAGCAGCTTAGTTCAAGGGGGTGGAAACACCATATATTTT. The chain is built from TRBV7-6 and TRBJ1-3; a weak D match, TRBD1 (6 bases). Germline assignment: CDR1 SGHVS and CDR2 FNYEAQ. V was trimmed by 1 base and J by 3 bases, leaving 10 bases between them. This CDR3 contains 15 residues. Drawing the rest from reference TRBV7-6 and TRBJ1-3, the complete variable domain is GAGVSQSPRYKVTKRGQDVALRCDPISGHVSLYWYRQALGQGPEFLTYFNYEAQQDKSGLPNDRFSAERPEGSISTLTIQRTEQRDSAMYRCASSLVQGGGNTIYFGEGSWLTVV.

This rearrangement joins TRBV7-9 to TRBJ2-1; weak D call: TRBD1 (6 bases). The germline V and J ends were trimmed by 4 bases and 8 bases, with 18 bases remaining between them. Germline-derived CDR1 and CDR2 are SEHNR and FQNEAQ (reference sequence). The length of the CDR3 is 15 residues. CDR3 DNA sequence: TGTGCCAGCAGCTCCACAGGGTCCACCGTCTATGAGCAGTTCTTC. Its protein is CASSSTGSTVYEQFF.

The chain links TRBV5-1 to TRBJ1-3; 8 bases fit TRBD1. J was trimmed by 4 bases and V by 2 bases; bases with no gene match: 2. The CDR3 spans 14 residues. Germline values: CDR1 SGHRS, CDR2 YFSETQ. CDR3 sequence reads: CASSFGQGGNTIYF. CDR3 coding DNA: TGCGCCAGCAGCTTCGGACAGGGAGGAAACACCATATATTTT.

This chain joins TRBV14 and TRBJ1-6; 12 bases fit TRBD1. Looked up from germline, CDR1 is SGHDN and CDR2 is FVKESK. The CDR3 length is 15 residues. V gave up 6 bases and J gave up 7 bases; unmatched junction bases: 4. In nucleotides, the CDR3 is TGTGCCAGCAGTCAGGGACAGGGGGCCAATTCACCCCTCCACTTT. This encodes CASSQGQGANSPLHF.

The rearrangement joins TRBV7-2 to TRBJ2-5, with D maybe TRBD1 (6 bases). The CDR3 covers 15 residues. With 4 bases removed from V and 6 bases from J, the gap between germline ends came to 18 bases. Germline CDR1 is SGHTA and CDR2 is FQGNSA. This CDR3 reads CASSSPGTWVQTQYF. Written as DNA, the CDR3 is TGTGCCAGCAGCTCACCAGGGACATGGGTACAGACCCAGTACTTC.

The V and J genes are TRBV27 and TRBJ2-2; D call uncertain. The V gene lost 5 bases and the J gene lost 4 bases, with 5 bases spanning the gap. This CDR3 contains 12 residues. The germline gives CDR1 MNHEY, CDR2 SMNVEV (reference sequence). CDR3 nucleotide sequence: TGTGCCAGCAGTACACTCACCGGGGAGCTGTTTTTT. Protein sequence: CASSTLTGELFF.

J is TRBJ2-2 and V is TRBV2; 8 bases match TRBD1. The V and J ends lost 6 bases and 4 bases, in that order; junction bases with no gene match: 10. The CDR3 is 16 residues long. CDR1 is SNHLY and CDR2 is FYNNEI in the germline V gene. CDR3 loop: CASSADRVSFTGELFF. In DNA form, the CDR3 reads TGTGCCAGCAGCGCGGACAGGGTCTCCTTCACCGGGGAGCTGTTTTTT.

This rearrangement joins TRBV2 to TRBJ1-1, with 10 bases that match TRBD1. Germline CDR1 and CDR2: SNHLY and FYNNEI. The V segment lost 4 bases and the J segment 0 bases; nucleotides outside the gene matches: 8. CDR3 length: 17 amino acids. CDR3 DNA: TGTGCCAGCAGTGGTGACAGGGGGCTAGTCATGAACACTGAAGCTTTCTTT. This sequence encodes CASSGDRGLVMNTEAFF.

The rearrangement uses TRBV4-3 and TRBJ2-2; D unresolved. Trimming pared 0 bases from V and 2 bases from J, leaving 7 bases between. The CDR3 has 15 amino acids. Germline assignment: CDR1 LGHNA and CDR2 YSLEER. CDR3 coding DNA: TGCGCCAGCAGCCAAGAGAGATACAACACCGGGGAGCTGTTTTTT. Its translation is CASSQERYNTGELFF.

Only a few counts were recorded for this clone. The V gene is TRBV7-9, the J gene TRBJ1-5; no clear D. V was clipped by 5 bases and J by 2 bases, with 7 bases between them. This CDR3 contains 13 residues. Germline V gene sequence: CDR1 SEHNR, CDR2 FQNEAQ (reference sequence). This CDR3 is CASSPPGNQPQHF. DNA of the CDR3: TGTGCCAGCAGCCCCCCGGGCAATCAGCCCCAGCATTTT.

The rearrangement uses TRBV3-1 (or the pseudogene TRBV3-2) and TRBJ2-3, with 10 bases that match TRBD2. V trimming: 3 bases; J trimming: 5 bases; junction bases outside the gene matches: 11. Germline V gene sequence: CDR1 LGHDT, CDR2 YNNKEL (reference sequence). The CDR3 has 17 amino acids. CDR3 sequence (DNA): TGTGCCAGCAGCCACCTGAAGCGGGGGGGCCTGGGAGATACGCAGTATTTT. The encoded protein is CASSHLKRGGLGDTQYF.

The rearrangement links TRBV21-1 to TRBJ2-6. TRBV21-1 is annotated as a pseudogene. The CDR3 runs to 15 residues. CDR3 sequence reads: CASNRPLSGANVLTF. The DNA for the CDR3 is TGTGCCAGCAATCGCCCCCTCTCTGGGGCCAACGTCCTGACTTTC.

This rearrangement joins TRBV9 to TRBJ1-6, with 10 bases matching TRBD1. The germline gives CDR1 SGDLS, CDR2 YYNGEE. CDR3 size: 15 residues. After removal of 4 bases from V and 10 bases from J, the junction contained 8 bases not matched to a gene. For the CDR3, the DNA is TGTGCCAGCAGCTGGGGGACAGGGGAACGATCACCCCTCCACTTT. As protein: CASSWGTGERSPLHF.

Turning to this clone: Germline and junction disagree at one end, which may indicate a read error. V usage is TRBV3-1 (or the pseudogene TRBV3-2) and J usage is TRBJ1-5; no clear D gene. This CDR3 has 14 residues. CDR1 is LGHDT, CDR2 YNNKEL, per germline (reference sequence). The CDR3 nucleotides are TGTGCCAGCAGCAAAGAAGATGCCAATCAGCCCCAGCATTTT. Translated: CASSKEDANQPQHF.

This chain joins TRBV25-1 and TRBJ2-1; 12 nucleotides match TRBD2. Unmatched junction bases numbered 12, after V lost 3 bases and J lost 15 bases. Germline V CDR1 and CDR2: MGHDK, SYGVNS. This CDR3 is built from 15 residues. CDR3 sequence (DNA): TGTGCCAGCAGTGAGTCTAGCGGGGGGGCACGTCAATTGTTCTTC. Protein: CASSESSGGARQLFF.

The chain joins TRBV6-1 to TRBJ1-6, with D possibly matching TRBD1 (5 bases). V shed 1 base and J shed 10 bases, with 14 bases lying between them. There are 15 residues in the CDR3. Germline CDR1 MNHNS, CDR2 SASEGT. In nucleotides, the CDR3 is TGTGCCAGCAGTGAAGGGGGGGGGTTGGGCTCACCCCTCCACTTT. This gives the protein CASSEGGGLGSPLHF.

The rearrangement uses TRBV19 and TRBJ1-5; D not certain. The CDR3 length is 16 residues. Trimming took off 1 base at V and 2 bases at J, with 12 bases between the two ends. Per germline, CDR1 LNHDA and CDR2 SQIVND (reference sequence). CDR3 nucleotide sequence: TGTGCCAGTAGTATAGCCAAGGTCGAGGGCAATCAGCCCCAGCATTTT. Translated, it gives CASSIAKVEGNQPQHF.